This paragraph reports one T cell receptor (beta chain). The sample comes from a study of preoperative IRX-2 immunotherapy in early breast cancer. Stated treatment: preoperative locoregional IRX-2 cytokine immunotherapy. Preoperative locoregional IRX-2 cytokine immunotherapy was tested in the phase Ib source study. Libraries were prepared by immunoSEQ multiplex PCR; TCRdb keeps only in-frame clonotypes and omits some of them. The sample shows roughly 43,000 clones, just under 95% of them seen only once. This CDR3 has 14 residues. The ends lost 5 bases at V and 2 bases at J; junction bases unmatched: 4. CDR1 and CDR2 from the germline V gene are LNHDA and SQIVND (reference sequence).

The chain uses TRBV19 and TRBJ2-7; 9 bases agree with TRBD2. The material was tumor tissue, obtained after IRX-2 immunotherapy. This TCR came from a human donor with breast cancer. In DNA, the CDR3 is TGTGCCAGTAGTCGGCGCGGGGGGGCCTACGAGCAGTACTTC. Protein: CASSRRGGAYEQYF. Filled out from reference TRBV19 and TRBJ2-7, the complete variable domain reads DGGITQSPKYLFRKEGQNVTLSCEQNLNHDAMYWYRQDPGQGLRLIYYSQIVNDFQKGDIAEGYSVSREKKESFPLTVTSAQKNPTAFYLCASSRRGGAYEQYFGPGTRLTVT.